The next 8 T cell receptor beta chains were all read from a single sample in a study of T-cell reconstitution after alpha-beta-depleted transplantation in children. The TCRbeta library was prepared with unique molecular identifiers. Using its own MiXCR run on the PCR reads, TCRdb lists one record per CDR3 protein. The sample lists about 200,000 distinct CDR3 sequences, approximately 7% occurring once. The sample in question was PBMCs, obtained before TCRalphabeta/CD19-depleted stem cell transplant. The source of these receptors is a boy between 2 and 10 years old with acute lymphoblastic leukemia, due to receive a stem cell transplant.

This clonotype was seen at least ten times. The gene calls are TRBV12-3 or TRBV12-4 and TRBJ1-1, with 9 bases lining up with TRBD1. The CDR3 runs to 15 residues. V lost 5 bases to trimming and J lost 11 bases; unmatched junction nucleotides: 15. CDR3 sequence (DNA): TGTGCCAGCAGTCCAAATCCCGGGACAGGGCTGTTTGCTTTCTTT. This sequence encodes CASSPNPGTGLFAFF.

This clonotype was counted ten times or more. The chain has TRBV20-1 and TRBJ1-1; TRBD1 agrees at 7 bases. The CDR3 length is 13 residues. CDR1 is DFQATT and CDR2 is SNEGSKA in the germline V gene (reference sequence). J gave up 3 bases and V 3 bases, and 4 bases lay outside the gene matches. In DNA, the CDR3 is TGCAGTGCTAGGTCGACAGGGTACACTGAAGCTTTCTTT. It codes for CSARSTGYTEAFF.

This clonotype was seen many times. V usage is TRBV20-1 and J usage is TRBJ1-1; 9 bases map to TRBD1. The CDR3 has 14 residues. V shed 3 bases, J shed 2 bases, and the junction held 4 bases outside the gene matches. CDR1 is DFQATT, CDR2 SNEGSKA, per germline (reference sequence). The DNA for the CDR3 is TGCAGTGCTAGGGGGACAGGGCAAAACACTGAAGCTTTCTTT. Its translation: CSARGTGQNTEAFF.

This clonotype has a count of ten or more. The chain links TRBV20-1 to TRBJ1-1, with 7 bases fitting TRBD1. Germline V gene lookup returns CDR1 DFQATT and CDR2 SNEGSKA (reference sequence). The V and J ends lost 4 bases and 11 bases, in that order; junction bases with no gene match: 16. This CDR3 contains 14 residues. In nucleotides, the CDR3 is TGCAGTGCTATGGTTCAGGGACAGACCGTGGGGGCTTTCTTT. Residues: CSAMVQGQTVGAFF.

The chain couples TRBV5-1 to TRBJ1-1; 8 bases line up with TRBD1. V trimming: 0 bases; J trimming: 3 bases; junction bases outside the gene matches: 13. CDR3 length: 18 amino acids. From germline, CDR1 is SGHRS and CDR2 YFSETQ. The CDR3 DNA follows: TGCGCCAGCAGCTTGGACGGTCGCAGGGGGCGACTAGACACTGAAGCTTTCTTT. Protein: CASSLDGRRGRLDTEAFF. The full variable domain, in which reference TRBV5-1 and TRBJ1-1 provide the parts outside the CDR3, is KAGVTQTPRYLIKTRGQQVTLSCSPISGHRSVSWYQQTPGQGLQFLFEYFSETQRNKGNFPGRFSGRQFSNSRSEMNVSTLELGDSALYLCASSLDGRRGRLDTEAFFGQGTRLTVV.

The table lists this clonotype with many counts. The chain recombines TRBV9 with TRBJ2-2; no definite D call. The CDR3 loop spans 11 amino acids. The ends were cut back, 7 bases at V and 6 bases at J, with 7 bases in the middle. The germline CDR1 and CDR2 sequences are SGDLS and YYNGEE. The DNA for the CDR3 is TGTGCCAGCTTCTCGTCCGGGGAGCTGTTTTTT. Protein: CASFSSGELFF.

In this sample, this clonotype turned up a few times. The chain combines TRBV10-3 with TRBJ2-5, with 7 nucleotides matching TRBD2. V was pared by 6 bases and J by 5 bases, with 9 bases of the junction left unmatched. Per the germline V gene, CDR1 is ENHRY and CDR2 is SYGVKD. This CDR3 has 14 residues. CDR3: CAIRDPGGRETQYF. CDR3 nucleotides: TGTGCCATCAGAGACCCGGGGGGAAGGGAGACCCAGTACTTC.

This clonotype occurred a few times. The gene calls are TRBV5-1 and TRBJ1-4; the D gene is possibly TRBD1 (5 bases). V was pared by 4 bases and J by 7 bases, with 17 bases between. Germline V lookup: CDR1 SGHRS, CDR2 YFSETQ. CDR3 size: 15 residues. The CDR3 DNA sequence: TGCGCCAGCAGCCTCCAACAGGTCGGTGGTGAAAAACTGTTTTTT. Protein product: CASSLQQVGGEKLFF.